A single sample is the source of the 31 T cell receptor beta chains below, sequenced in a study of T cells in Graves' hyperthyroidism and ophthalmopathy. Researchers took RNA transcripts and amplified the TCR beta CDR3 regions from them. HTBI primers were employed in a first-round RT-PCR of the TCR CDR3. TCRdb reprocessed the multiplex PCR reads with MiXCR, giving one entry per CDR3 protein. The table includes around 600,000 distinct CDR3 sequences, about 14% detected once. What was sequenced was blood. The receptors shown here come from a woman between 50 and 59 years old with Graves' ophthalmopathy.

The gene calls are TRBV3-1 and TRBJ1-6; D not resolved. Germline CDR1 LGHDT, CDR2 YNNKEL (reference sequence). The CDR3 is 13 residues long. Trimming stripped 2 bases from V and 8 bases from J, with 7 bases between. The CDR3 sequence: CASSQSGDSPLHF. The CDR3 region has the DNA TGTGCCAGCAGCCAATCCGGGGATTCACCCCTCCACTTT.

In this sample, this clonotype turned up many times. The V and J genes are TRBV20-1 and TRBJ2-2, with 10 bases aligning to TRBD2. V shed 6 bases, J shed 0 bases, and the junction held 7 bases outside the gene matches. There are 16 residues in the CDR3. Germline V lookup: CDR1 DFQATT, CDR2 SNEGSKA (reference sequence). CDR3 nucleotides: TGCAGTGCCATGACTAGCGGGTCGACGAACACCGGGGAGCTGTTTTTT. The encoded protein is CSAMTSGSTNTGELFF.

The rearrangement joins TRBV28 to TRBJ2-7; 16 nucleotides agree with TRBD2. V lost 8 bases, J lost 6 bases, and 10 bases stayed unmatched. Looked up from germline, CDR1 is MDHEN and CDR2 is SYDVKM. There are 16 residues in the CDR3. DNA of the CDR3: TGTGCCAGCGGGGGTGCGGGACTAGCGGGAGGGGGCGAGCAGTACTTC. This codes for CASGGAGLAGGGEQYF.

This clonotype has a handful of counts. The J gene is TRBJ2-5, the V gene TRBV28; 10 nucleotides align to TRBD2. Germline CDR1 reads MDHEN; CDR2 reads SYDVKM. The J segment lost 5 bases and the V segment lost 8 bases, leaving 8 bases of the junction unmatched. The CDR3 covers 14 residues. In DNA, the CDR3 is TGTGCCAGCCGCCCTAGCGGGAGTCTGGAGACCCAGTACTTC. This sequence encodes CASRPSGSLETQYF.

In the case of this clonotype: Germline and junction disagree at one end, which may indicate a read error. The CDR3: CASGLPTGSVYSNQPQHF. CDR3 nucleotides: TGTGCCAGCGGTTTACCGACAGGGAGCGTCTATAGCAATCAGCCCCAGCATTTT. The J gene is TRBJ1-5, the V gene TRBV28; 7 bases are shared with TRBD1. The germline CDR1 and CDR2 sequences are MDHEN and SYDVKM. This CDR3 spans 18 amino acids.

This clonotype was detected many times. V and J are TRBV29-1 and TRBJ2-1; 11 positions match TRBD2. This CDR3 region has 14 residues. Germline V gene data show CDR1 as SQVTM and CDR2 as ANQGSEA. V dropped 4 bases and J dropped 4; count of bases not matched to a gene: 3. This CDR3 is CSVVTSGKYNEQFF. As DNA, the CDR3 is TGCAGCGTTGTGACTAGCGGGAAATACAATGAGCAGTTCTTC.

The rearrangement uses TRBV28 and TRBJ1-5; a possible D gene is TRBD1 (5 bases). CDR3 length: 14 residues. The germline V gene encodes CDR1 MDHEN and CDR2 SYDVKM. Between the trimmed V and J ends, which lost 6 bases and 5 bases, there was a span of 14 bases. For the CDR3, the DNA is TGTGCCAGCAGACCCTTGGACACCGATCAGCCCCAGCATTTT. It specifies CASRPLDTDQPQHF. Complete variable domain (other parts from reference TRBV28 and TRBJ1-5): DVKVTQSSRYLVKRTGEKVFLECVQDMDHENMFWYRQDPGLGLRLIYFSYDVKMKEKGDIPEGYSVSREKKERFSLILESASTNQTSMYLCASRPLDTDQPQHFGDGTRLSIL.

This clonotype occurred a few times. The V gene is TRBV7-9, the J gene TRBJ1-4; D is undetermined. CDR1 SEHNR and CDR2 FQNEAQ come from the germline V gene (reference sequence). Trimming left V 2 bases short and J 5 bases short, with 12 bases between. There are 15 residues in the CDR3. The CDR3 nucleotides read TGTGCCAGCAGCTTATACGGGTTAGGAAATGAAAAACTGTTTTTT. This sequence encodes CASSLYGLGNEKLFF.

This clonotype was seen at least ten times. The chain is built from TRBV6-1 and TRBJ1-5; 8 bases agree with TRBD1. V gave up 5 bases and J gave up 0 bases; unmatched junction bases: 3. CDR3 size: 15 residues. Germline CDR1 and CDR2: MNHNS and SASEGT. For the CDR3, the DNA is TGTGCCAGCAGTCAGGGGGCAAGTAGCAATCAGCCCCAGCATTTT. Protein product: CASSQGASSNQPQHF.

This clonotype was observed many times. The chain recombines TRBV7-6 with TRBJ2-2; possible D gene TRBD1, 5 bases. Deletions cut 1 base from V and 2 bases from J, with 11 bases between. The CDR3 is 16 amino acids. The germline gives CDR1 SGHVS, CDR2 FNYEAQ. The CDR3 spells CASSLDPGRNTGELFF. CDR3 coding DNA: TGTGCCAGCAGCTTAGATCCAGGGCGAAACACCGGGGAGCTGTTTTTT.

This clonotype was found a few times. The gene calls are TRBV7-2 and TRBJ1-1; possibly TRBD1 for D (5 bases). In germline, CDR1 is SGHTA, CDR2 FQGNSA. CDR3 length: 14 amino acids. The germline V and J ends were trimmed by 2 bases and 7 bases, with 14 bases remaining between them. CDR3 DNA: TGTGCCAGCAGCTTAAGGGGACCCCAGGGTGAAGCTTTCTTT. Translated: CASSLRGPQGEAFF. Combining the CDR3 with reference TRBV7-2 and TRBJ1-1 gives the whole variable domain GAGVSQSPSNKVTEKGKDVELRCDPISGHTALYWYRQSLGQGLEFLIYFQGNSAPDKSGLPSDRFSAERTGGSVSTLTIQRTQQEDSAVYLCASSLRGPQGEAFFGQGTRLTVV.

There are many counts of this clonotype. V gene TRBV11-2 combines with J gene TRBJ2-7; D is possibly TRBD2 (5 bases). V lost 5 bases and J lost 2, with 13 bases in between. The germline CDR1 and CDR2 sequences are SGHAT and FQNNGV. This CDR3 has 14 amino acids. CDR3 protein: CASSPGGSPYEQYF. CDR3 nucleotide sequence: TGTGCCAGCAGCCCCGGAGGTTCCCCCTACGAGCAGTACTTC.

The chain is built from TRBV28 and TRBJ2-7; TRBD2 might be the D (6 bases). Between the trimmed V and J ends, which lost 1 base and 3 bases, there was a span of 10 bases. The CDR3 is 14 residues long. CDR1 is MDHEN and CDR2 is SYDVKM in the germline V gene. DNA of the CDR3: TGTGCCAGCAGTTTATTAACTAGCTTCTACGAGCAGTACTTC. Translating it yields CASSLLTSFYEQYF.

This clonotype is a singleton in its sample. A far larger clone is only one base removed, so a read error is likely. The CDR3 DNA is TGTGCCAGCAGCTACACCGGGGAGCTGCTTTTT. Residues: CASSYTGELLF. The J gene is TRBJ2-2, the V gene TRBV2, with D possibly matching TRBD2 (5 bases). Germline loops: CDR1 SNHLY, CDR2 FYNNEI. This CDR3 has 11 amino acids.

This clonotype was seen only a few times. This chain connects TRBV5-6 to TRBJ2-7, with D tentatively TRBD1 (5 bases). The CDR3 extends over 15 amino acids. The germline CDR1 and CDR2 sequences are SGHDT and YYEEEE. V was shortened by 4 bases and J by 2 bases, with 16 bases between the two germline ends. The CDR3, as DNA: TGTGCCAGCAGCAAAAGTCGACAGACCGCCTACGAGCAGTACTTC. This codes for CASSKSRQTAYEQYF. The variable domain in full, completed from reference TRBV5-6 and TRBJ2-7, reads DAGVTQSPTHLIKTRGQQVTLRCSPKSGHDTVSWYQQALGQGPQFIFQYYEEEERQRGNFPDRFSGHQFPNYSSELNVNALLLGDSALYLCASSKSRQTAYEQYFGPGTRLTVT.

The J gene is TRBJ2-3, the V gene TRBV5-4; TRBD1 aligns across 10 bases. V shed 4 bases and J 3 bases; nucleotides not matched to a gene: 8. The germline gives CDR1 SGHNT, CDR2 YYREEE (reference sequence). The CDR3 contains 16 residues. CDR3 sequence: CASSRPGQGFTDTQYF. The CDR3 DNA reads TGTGCCAGCAGCCGACCGGGACAGGGGTTTACAGATACGCAGTATTTT. The variable domain in full, completed from reference TRBV5-4 and TRBJ2-3, reads ETGVTQSPTHLIKTRGQQVTLRCSSQSGHNTVSWYQQALGQGPQFIFQYYREEENGRGNFPPRFSGLQFPNYSSELNVNALELDDSALYLCASSRPGQGFTDTQYFGPGTRLTVL.

The CDR3 DNA is TGCGCCAGCAGCCAAGGATCCCTCTCTAGCAATAATTCACCCCTCCACTTT. It yields the protein CASSQGSLSSNNSPLHF. V is TRBV4-3 and J is TRBJ1-6; D is unresolved. Germline CDR1 reads LGHNA; CDR2 reads YSLEER. The CDR3 length is 17 residues. The V end was cut by 1 base, the J end by 5 bases, with 15 bases between.

This clonotype has only a few counts. J is TRBJ1-1 and V is TRBV6-1; D is possibly TRBD1 (5 bases). CDR3 size: 14 residues. V dropped 10 bases and J dropped 1 base, with 16 bases sitting between them. Germline-derived CDR1 and CDR2 are MNHNS and SASEGT. CDR3 sequence: CATIARRANTEAFF. CDR3 DNA sequence: TGTGCCACCATCGCCCGCAGGGCGAACACTGAAGCTTTCTTT.

This clonotype was recorded at least ten times. The chain combines TRBV7-8 with TRBJ2-3; 8 positions agree with TRBD2. V lost 3 bases to trimming and J lost 4 bases; unmatched junction nucleotides: 12. This CDR3 is 17 amino acids long. Germline V gene sequence: CDR1 SGHVS, CDR2 FQNEAQ. CDR3 loop: CASSFFGLAGTSDTQYF. The CDR3, as DNA: TGTGCCAGCAGCTTTTTCGGTTTAGCGGGGACCTCAGATACGCAGTATTTT.

The table lists this clonotype with a few counts. The CDR3 DNA sequence: TGTGCCACCAGTGATCATCCAGGGTACGAGCAGTACTTC. It codes for CATSDHPGYEQYF. This chain links TRBV24-1 with TRBJ2-7; possibly TRBD1 for D (5 bases). CDR1 is KGHDR, CDR2 SFDVKD, per germline. Trimming took 3 bases from V and 4 from J, leaving 9 bases between them. This CDR3 has 13 residues.

This clonotype was seen a handful of times. This chain uses TRBV30 with TRBJ1-2; D unresolved. Germline V gene lookup returns CDR1 GTSNPN and CDR2 SVGIG (reference sequence). Trimming removed 8 bases at V and 2 bases at J, with 18 bases between. The CDR3 runs to 14 residues. DNA for the CDR3: TGTGCCAGTAGTATAGTTTTACAAAACTATGGCTACACCTTC. It codes for CASSIVLQNYGYTF.

This clonotype has just one count. The rearrangement uses TRBV5-6 and TRBJ1-5; the D gene is possibly TRBD1 (5 bases). Germline CDR1 reads SGHDT; CDR2 reads YYEEEE. The CDR3 extends over 14 amino acids. With 2 bases removed from V and 5 bases from J, the gap between germline ends came to 11 bases. The DNA for the CDR3 is TGTGCCAGCAGCTTCTCGGGACCGGATCAGCCCCAGCATTTT. It is translated as CASSFSGPDQPQHF.

This rearrangement joins TRBV24-1 to TRBJ2-1, with 9 bases fitting TRBD2. The CDR3 covers 16 residues. V dropped 4 bases and J dropped 2; count of bases not matched to a gene: 5. Germline V lookup: CDR1 KGHDR, CDR2 SFDVKD. DNA of the CDR3: TGTGCCACCAGTGACCCCCTAGCGGGGACCTACAATGAGCAGTTCTTC. This encodes CATSDPLAGTYNEQFF.

This clonotype has only a few counts. A much larger clone differs from this one at a single base, so this may be a read error. The J gene is TRBJ2-1, the V gene TRBV7-2; 9 nucleotides match TRBD2. Germline V CDR1 and CDR2: SGHTA, FQGNSA. The CDR3 contains 16 residues. The CDR3 protein is CANSLLSGSGYNEQFF. In DNA, the CDR3 is TGTGCCAACAGCTTGCTTAGCGGGAGTGGCTACAATGAGCAGTTCTTC.

This chain joins TRBV5-1 and TRBJ1-2; 8 nucleotides match TRBD1. With 0 bases clipped from V and 7 bases from J, the junction kept 8 bases outside the gene matches. This CDR3 spans 15 amino acids. Germline CDR1 and CDR2: SGHRS and YFSETQ. In DNA form, the CDR3 reads TGCGCCAGCAGCTTGGGACAGGGGCCGGACGGTGGCTACACCTTC. It specifies CASSLGQGPDGGYTF.

Many counts were recorded for this clonotype. The gene calls are TRBV5-5 and TRBJ2-1, with D maybe TRBD1 (5 bases). V lost 4 bases, J lost 9 bases, and 11 bases lay in between. The CDR3 sequence is 12 residues long. Germline V gene lookup returns CDR1 SGHKS and CDR2 YYEKEE (reference sequence). This CDR3 is CASSARVSEQFF. The CDR3 bases are TGTGCCAGCAGCGCCAGGGTTTCTGAGCAGTTCTTC.

This clonotype was picked up many times. The V and J genes are TRBV11-3 and TRBJ1-1; D is perhaps TRBD1 (5 bases). The CDR3 contains 15 residues. From germline, CDR1 is SGHNT and CDR2 YENEEA. V lost 2 bases and J lost 1, with 11 bases in between. This chain's CDR3 is CASSLKPDRNTEAFF. CDR3 DNA sequence: TGTGCCAGCAGCTTAAAACCCGACAGGAACACTGAAGCTTTCTTT.

This sequence joins TRBV7-9 and TRBJ1-4, with a tentative D call TRBD1 (6 bases). This CDR3 comprises 12 residues. Germline V lookup: CDR1 SEHNR, CDR2 FQNEAQ (reference sequence). Trimming left V 8 bases short and J 8 bases short, with 12 bases between. The chain's CDR3 is CASETGGEKLFF. DNA for the CDR3: TGTGCCAGCGAGACAGGTGGCGAAAAACTGTTTTTT.

This clonotype was found many times. The chain combines TRBV7-9 with TRBJ2-7, with TRBD2 identical over 7 bases. Germline CDR1 SEHNR, CDR2 FQNEAQ (reference sequence). V lost 2 bases to trimming and J lost 4 bases; unmatched junction nucleotides: 2. The CDR3 extends over 13 amino acids. The CDR3 loop is CASSLKRDYEQYF. The CDR3 bases are TGTGCCAGCAGCTTAAAGCGGGATTACGAGCAGTACTTC.

There are many counts of this clonotype. The chain uses TRBV20-1 and TRBJ1-2; tentatively, D is TRBD1 (5 bases). Germline values: CDR1 DFQATT, CDR2 SNEGSKA (reference sequence). This CDR3 region has 13 residues. Trimming took 1 base from V and 1 from J, leaving 7 bases between them. CDR3 sequence: CSARVQGNYGYTF. The CDR3 DNA reads TGCAGTGCTAGAGTCCAGGGTAACTATGGCTACACCTTC.

This clonotype has a handful of counts. The chain carries TRBV6-2 or TRBV6-3 and TRBJ2-2; no firm D call. The CDR3 is 15 amino acids. CDR1 and CDR2 (germline): MNHEY, SVGEGT. Trimming stripped 5 bases from V and 3 bases from J, with 13 bases between. CDR3 protein: CASSTPLTYTGELFF. The CDR3 DNA is TGTGCCAGCAGTACCCCGTTGACGTACACCGGGGAGCTGTTTTTT.